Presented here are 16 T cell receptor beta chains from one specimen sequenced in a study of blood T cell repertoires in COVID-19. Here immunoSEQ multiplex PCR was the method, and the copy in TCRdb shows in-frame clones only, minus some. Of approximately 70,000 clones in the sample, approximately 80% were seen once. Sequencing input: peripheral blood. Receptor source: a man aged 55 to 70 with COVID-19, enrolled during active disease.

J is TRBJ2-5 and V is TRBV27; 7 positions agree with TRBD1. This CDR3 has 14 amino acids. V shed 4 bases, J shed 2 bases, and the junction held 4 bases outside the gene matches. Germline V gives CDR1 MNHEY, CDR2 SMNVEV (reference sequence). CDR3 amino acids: CASSSWDRQETQYF. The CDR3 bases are TGTGCCAGCAGTTCCTGGGACAGACAAGAGACCCAGTACTTC.

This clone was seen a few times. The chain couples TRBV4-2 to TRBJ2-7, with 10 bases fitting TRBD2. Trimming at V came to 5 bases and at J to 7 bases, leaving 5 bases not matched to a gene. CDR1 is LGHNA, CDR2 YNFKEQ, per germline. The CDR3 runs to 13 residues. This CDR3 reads CASSDRTSGEQYF. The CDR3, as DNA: TGTGCCAGCAGCGATAGGACTAGCGGAGAGCAGTACTTC.

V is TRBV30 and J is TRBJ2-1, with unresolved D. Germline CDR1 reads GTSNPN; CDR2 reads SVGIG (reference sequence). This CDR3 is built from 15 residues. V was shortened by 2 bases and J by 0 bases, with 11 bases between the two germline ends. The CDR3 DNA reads TGTGCCTGGAGTAAGACCTGGAGCTCCTACAATGAGCAGTTCTTC. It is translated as CAWSKTWSSYNEQFF.

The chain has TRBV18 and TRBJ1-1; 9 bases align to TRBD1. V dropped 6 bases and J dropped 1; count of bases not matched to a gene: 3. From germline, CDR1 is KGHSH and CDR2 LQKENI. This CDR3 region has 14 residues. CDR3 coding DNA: TGTGCCAGCTCGTCGGGACAGGGGAACACTGAAGCTTTCTTT. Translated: CASSSGQGNTEAFF.

The CDR3 is CATSRDRGIGEKLFF. For the CDR3, the DNA is TGTGCCACCAGCAGAGATCGGGGTATAGGTGAAAAACTGTTTTTT. The rearrangement links TRBV15 to TRBJ1-4; D unclear. Trimming took 0 bases from V and 7 from J, leaving 12 bases between them. CDR1 and CDR2 from the germline V gene are LNHNV and YYDKDF (reference sequence). CDR3 length: 15 residues.

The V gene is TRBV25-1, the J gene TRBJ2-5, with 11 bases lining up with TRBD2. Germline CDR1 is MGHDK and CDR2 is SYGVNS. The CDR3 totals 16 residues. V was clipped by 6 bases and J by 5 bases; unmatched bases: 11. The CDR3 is CASRPSSGGIGETQYF. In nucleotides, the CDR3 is TGTGCCAGCAGGCCATCTAGCGGGGGGATTGGGGAGACCCAGTACTTC.

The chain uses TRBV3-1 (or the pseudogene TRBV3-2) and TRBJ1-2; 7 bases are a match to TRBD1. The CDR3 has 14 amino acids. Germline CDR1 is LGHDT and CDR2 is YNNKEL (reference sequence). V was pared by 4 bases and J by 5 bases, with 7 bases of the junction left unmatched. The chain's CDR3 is CASSLTTGVYGYTF. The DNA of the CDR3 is TGTGCCAGCAGCCTGACCACAGGGGTGTATGGCTACACCTTC.

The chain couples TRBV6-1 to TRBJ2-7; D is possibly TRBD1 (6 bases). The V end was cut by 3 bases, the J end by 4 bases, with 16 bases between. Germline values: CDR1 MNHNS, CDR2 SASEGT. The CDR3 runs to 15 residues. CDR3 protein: CASSDATGYGYEQYF. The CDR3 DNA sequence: TGTGCCAGCAGTGACGCTACAGGGTACGGTTACGAGCAGTACTTC.

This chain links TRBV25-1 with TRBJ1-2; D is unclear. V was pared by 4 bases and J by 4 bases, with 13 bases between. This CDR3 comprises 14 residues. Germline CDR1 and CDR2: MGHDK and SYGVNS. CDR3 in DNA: TGTGCCAGCAGTGGATCGCAAATCGGCTATGGCTACACCTTC. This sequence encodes CASSGSQIGYGYTF.

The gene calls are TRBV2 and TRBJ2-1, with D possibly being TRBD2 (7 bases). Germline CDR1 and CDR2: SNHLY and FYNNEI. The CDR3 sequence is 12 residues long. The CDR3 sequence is CAGRGNDNEQFF. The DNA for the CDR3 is TGTGCAGGGAGGGGGAACGACAATGAGCAGTTCTTC.

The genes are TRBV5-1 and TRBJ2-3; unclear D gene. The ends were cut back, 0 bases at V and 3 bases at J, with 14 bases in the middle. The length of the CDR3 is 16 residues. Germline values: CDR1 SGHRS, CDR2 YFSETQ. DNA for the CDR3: TGCGCCAGCAGCTTGGATCACCGCCCCCGGACAGATACGCAGTATTTT. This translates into CASSLDHRPRTDTQYF.

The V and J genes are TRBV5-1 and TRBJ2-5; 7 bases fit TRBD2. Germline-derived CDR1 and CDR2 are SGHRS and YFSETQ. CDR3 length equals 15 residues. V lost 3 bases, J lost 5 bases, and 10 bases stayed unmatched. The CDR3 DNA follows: TGCGCCAGCAGCTACGACCCCGGGAGGTCGGAGACCCAGTACTTC. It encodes CASSYDPGRSETQYF.

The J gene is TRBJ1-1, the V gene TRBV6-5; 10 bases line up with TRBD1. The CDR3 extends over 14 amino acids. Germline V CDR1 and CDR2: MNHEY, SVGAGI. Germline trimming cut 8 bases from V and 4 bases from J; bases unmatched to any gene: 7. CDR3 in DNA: TGTGCCAGCGAAGCCGGGACAGGGGTCACTGAAGCTTTCTTT. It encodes CASEAGTGVTEAFF.

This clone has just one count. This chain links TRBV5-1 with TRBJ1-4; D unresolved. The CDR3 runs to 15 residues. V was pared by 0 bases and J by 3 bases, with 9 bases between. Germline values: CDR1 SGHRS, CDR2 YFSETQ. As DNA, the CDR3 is TGCGCCAGCAGCTTGGTAGCCGCACCTAATGAAAAACTGTTTTTT. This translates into CASSLVAAPNEKLFF.

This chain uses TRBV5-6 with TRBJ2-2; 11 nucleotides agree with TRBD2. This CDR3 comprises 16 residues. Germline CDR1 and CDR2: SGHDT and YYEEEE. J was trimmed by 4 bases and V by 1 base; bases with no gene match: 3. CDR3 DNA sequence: TGTGCCAGCAGCTTGAGCCTAGCGGGAGGCACCGGGGAGCTGTTTTTT. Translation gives CASSLSLAGGTGELFF. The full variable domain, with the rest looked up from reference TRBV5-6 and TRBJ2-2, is DAGVTQSPTHLIKTRGQQVTLRCSPKSGHDTVSWYQQALGQGPQFIFQYYEEEERQRGNFPDRFSGHQFPNYSSELNVNALLLGDSALYLCASSLSLAGGTGELFFGEGSRLTVL.

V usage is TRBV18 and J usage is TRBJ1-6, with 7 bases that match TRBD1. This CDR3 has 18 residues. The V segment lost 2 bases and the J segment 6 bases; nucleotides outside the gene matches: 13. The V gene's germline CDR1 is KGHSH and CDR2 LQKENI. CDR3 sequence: CASSPRALSGGLNSPLHF. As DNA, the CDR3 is TGTGCCAGCTCACCAAGGGCTCTATCAGGGGGTCTTAATTCACCCCTCCACTTT.